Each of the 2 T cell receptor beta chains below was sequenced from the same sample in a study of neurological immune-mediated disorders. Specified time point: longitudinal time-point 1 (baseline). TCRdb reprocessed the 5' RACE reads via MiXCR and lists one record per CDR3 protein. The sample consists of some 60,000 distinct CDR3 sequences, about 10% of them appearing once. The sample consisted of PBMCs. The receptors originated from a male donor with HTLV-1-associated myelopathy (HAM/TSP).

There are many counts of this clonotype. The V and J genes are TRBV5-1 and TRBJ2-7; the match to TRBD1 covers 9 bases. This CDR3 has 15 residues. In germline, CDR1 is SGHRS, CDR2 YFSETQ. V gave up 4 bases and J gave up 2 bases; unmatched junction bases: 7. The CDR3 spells CASSAGTGSTYEQYF. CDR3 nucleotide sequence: TGCGCCAGCAGCGCAGGGACAGGGAGTACCTACGAGCAGTACTTC.

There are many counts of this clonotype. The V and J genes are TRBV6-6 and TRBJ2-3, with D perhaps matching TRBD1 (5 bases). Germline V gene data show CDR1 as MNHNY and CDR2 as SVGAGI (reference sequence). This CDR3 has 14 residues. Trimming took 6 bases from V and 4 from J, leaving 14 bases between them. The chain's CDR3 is CASRDNPPADTQYF. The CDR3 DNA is TGTGCCAGCAGGGACAACCCCCCCGCAGATACGCAGTATTTT.